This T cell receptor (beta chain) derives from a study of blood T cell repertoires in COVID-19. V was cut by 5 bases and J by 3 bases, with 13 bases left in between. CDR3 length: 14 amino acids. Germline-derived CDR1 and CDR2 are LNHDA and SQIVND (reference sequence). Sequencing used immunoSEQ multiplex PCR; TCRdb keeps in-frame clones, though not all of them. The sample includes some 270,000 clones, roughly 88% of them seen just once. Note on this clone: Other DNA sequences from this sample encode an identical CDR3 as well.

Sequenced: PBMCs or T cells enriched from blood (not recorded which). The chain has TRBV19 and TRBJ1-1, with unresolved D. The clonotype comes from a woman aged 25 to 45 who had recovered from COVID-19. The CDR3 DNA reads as TGTGCCAGTAGTCCCCGAAGGAGAGACACTGAAGCTTTCTTT. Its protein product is CASSPRRRDTEAFF. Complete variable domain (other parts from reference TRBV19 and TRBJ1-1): DGGITQSPKYLFRKEGQNVTLSCEQNLNHDAMYWYRQDPGQGLRLIYYSQIVNDFQKGDIAEGYSVSREKKESFPLTVTSAQKNPTAFYLCASSPRRRDTEAFFGQGTRLTVV.